This T cell receptor (beta chain) is from a study of blood T cell repertoires in COVID-19. Per the study methods: Scientists estimated how many nucleated cells there were by amplifying reference gene primers. This table comes from immunoSEQ multiplex PCR, and its TCRdb copy is limited to in-frame clones, with some not included. That table furnishes V, J and clone size, whereas the DNA furnished D and trimming. Of around 140,000 clones listed, around 81% are singletons. This CDR3 is 12 amino acids long. Deletions cut 5 bases from V and 4 bases from J, with 7 bases between. Germline V CDR1 and CDR2: ENHRY, SYGVKD.

The specimen sequenced was peripheral blood. This sequence was found in a woman aged 55-75 years with active or convalescent COVID-19. The V call is TRBV10-3, the J call TRBJ2-3; D remains ambiguous. The CDR3 sequence is CAISPGPDTQYF. In nucleotides, the CDR3 is TGTGCCATCAGTCCAGGCCCAGATACGCAGTATTTT.